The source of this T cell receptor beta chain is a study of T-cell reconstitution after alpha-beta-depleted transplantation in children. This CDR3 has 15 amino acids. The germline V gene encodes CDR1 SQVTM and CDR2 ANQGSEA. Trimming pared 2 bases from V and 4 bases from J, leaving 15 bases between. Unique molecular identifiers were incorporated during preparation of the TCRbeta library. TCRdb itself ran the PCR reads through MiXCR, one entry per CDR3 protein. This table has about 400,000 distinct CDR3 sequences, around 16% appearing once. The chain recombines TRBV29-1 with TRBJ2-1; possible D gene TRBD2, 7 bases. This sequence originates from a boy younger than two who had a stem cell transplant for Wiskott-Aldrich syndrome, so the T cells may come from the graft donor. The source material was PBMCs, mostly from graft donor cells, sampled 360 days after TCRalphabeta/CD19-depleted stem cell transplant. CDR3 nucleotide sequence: TGCAGCGTTGAAATGTGGGGGGGCCCTTACAATGAGCAGTTCTTC. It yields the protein CSVEMWGGPYNEQFF.